This T cell receptor beta chain was obtained from a study of blood T cell repertoires in COVID-19. Study-wide background: From T cells, B-cell-depleted T cells, or PBMCs came the material, which was cDNA or gDNA.

In the original workflow: Amplification with reference gene primers provided the estimates of nucleated cell counts. Measured with immunoSEQ multiplex PCR; TCRdb has only the in-frame clones, and not every one. From that table come the V and J calls and clone size; the DNA was used to work out D and trimming. The repertoire holds roughly 140,000 clones, with 80% to 85% as singletons. The ends were cut back, 5 bases at V and 0 bases at J, with 5 bases in the middle. The CDR3 loop spans 13 amino acids. Germline CDR1 reads KGHDR; CDR2 reads SFDVKD. V usage is TRBV24-1 and J usage is TRBJ2-3; the D is unclear. Material for sequencing was peripheral blood. The clonotype was recovered from a human donor in a cohort sampled during active COVID-19. The CDR3 DNA reads as TGTGCCACCAGTGTGGGCAGCACAGATACGCAGTATTTT. This encodes CATSVGSTDTQYF.